This entry lists 20 T cell receptor beta chains sequenced from one sample in a study of human T cells and chemical hapten exposure. From the RACE reads, TCRdb called clonotypes with MiXCR, one entry per CDR3 protein. Altogether tens of thousands of distinct CDR3 sequences are present, around 10% being singletons, with the ten largest covering roughly 4.2%. Time point reported: patch test 1, 2 weeks after DPC sensitization. Regarding treatment: therapeutic diphenylcyclopropenone sensitization with weekly scalp DPC. Sample: whole blood, taken in connection with sensitization to the hapten diphenylcyclopropenone (DPC). The receptors stem from a woman in her fifties or sixties with alopecia areata. Some clones in this sample may be carry-over from other donors' samples.

This clonotype was counted only a few times. This rearrangement joins TRBV20-1 to TRBJ2-7; 10 nucleotides line up with TRBD1. V shed 4 bases and J 2 bases; nucleotides not matched to a gene: 8. From germline, CDR1 is DFQATT and CDR2 SNEGSKA (reference sequence). The CDR3 is made up of 15 amino acids. CDR3 sequence: CSATKRTGGTYEQYF. CDR3 in DNA: TGCAGTGCTACAAAAAGGACAGGGGGAACCTACGAGCAGTACTTC.

This clonotype has just a few counts. The V call is TRBV27, the J call TRBJ2-3, with TRBD2 identical over 13 bases. The J segment lost 7 bases and the V segment lost 6 bases, leaving 4 bases of the junction unmatched. The CDR3 runs to 14 residues. Germline V gene sequence: CDR1 MNHEY, CDR2 SMNVEV (reference sequence). CDR3 DNA sequence: TGTGCCAGCAGAACTAGCGGGAGGGGCCATACGCAGTATTTT. Its translation: CASRTSGRGHTQYF.

This clonotype turned up a few times. The rearrangement links TRBV6-1 to TRBJ1-5; D might be TRBD1 (6 bases). V was pared by 3 bases and J by 7 bases, with 10 bases between. This CDR3 has 13 amino acids. Germline CDR1 is MNHNS and CDR2 is SASEGT. The CDR3 is CASSEERGQPQHF. CDR3 bases: TGTGCCAGCAGTGAGGAAAGGGGGCAGCCCCAGCATTTT.

This clonotype was seen a handful of times. The rearrangement links TRBV6-5 to TRBJ2-7; 7 bases agree with TRBD1. Germline V lookup: CDR1 MNHEY, CDR2 SVGAGI. CDR3 length: 14 amino acids. Losses at the gene ends were 4 bases for V and 2 bases for J; bases not matched to a gene: 5. CDR3 bases: TGTGCCAGCAGTTTAGAGGGGGCACCCTACGAGCAGTACTTC. It is translated as CASSLEGAPYEQYF.

This clonotype was seen ten or more times. The rearrangement links TRBV12-3 or TRBV12-4 to TRBJ2-7; 7 bases are shared with TRBD2. The length of the CDR3 is 13 residues. Unmatched junction bases numbered 10, after V lost 5 bases and J lost 9 bases. CDR3 sequence reads: CASSTWTTGGQYF. For the CDR3, the DNA is TGTGCCAGCAGTACTTGGACTACGGGGGGGCAGTACTTC.

This clonotype was found a few times. V is TRBV20-1 and J is TRBJ1-1; weak D call: TRBD1 (6 bases). The V gene's germline CDR1 is DFQATT and CDR2 SNEGSKA (reference sequence). Trimming took 3 bases from V and 2 from J, leaving 13 bases between them. The CDR3 runs 14 residues. The CDR3 is CSARTGNINTEAFF. In DNA, the CDR3 is TGCAGTGCTAGGACAGGAAACATCAACACTGAAGCTTTCTTT.

This clonotype was counted ten times or more. The chain links TRBV20-1 to TRBJ1-1; D remains ambiguous. This CDR3 is 12 amino acids long. V was pared by 6 bases and J by 10 bases, with 18 bases between. Per the germline V gene, CDR1 is DFQATT and CDR2 is SNEGSKA (reference sequence). The CDR3 is CSALTAGLRAFF. Written as DNA, the CDR3 is TGCAGTGCCCTAACCGCTGGGCTTCGAGCTTTCTTT.

The chain recombines TRBV29-1 with TRBJ1-4; 9 nucleotides agree with TRBD1. This CDR3 is 12 amino acids long. With 7 bases clipped from V and 4 bases from J, the junction kept 1 base outside the gene matches. Germline V CDR1 and CDR2: SQVTM, ANQGSEA. The CDR3 DNA sequence: TGCAGCGCGGGACAGGGTAATGAAAAACTGTTTTTT. This encodes CSAGQGNEKLFF.

The chain carries TRBV18 and TRBJ2-5; 8 bases are a match to TRBD2. Germline CDR1 KGHSH, CDR2 LQKENI. The CDR3 is 13 residues long. V trimming: 5 bases; J trimming: 2 bases; junction bases outside the gene matches: 1. CDR3 sequence: CASSGTRQETQYF. CDR3 nucleotide sequence: TGTGCCAGCTCAGGGACTAGGCAAGAGACCCAGTACTTC.

This clonotype has ten or more counts. This sequence joins TRBV14 and TRBJ1-4; 9 nucleotides line up with TRBD1. The CDR3 length is 18 residues. After removal of 0 bases from V and 10 bases from J, the junction contained 15 bases not matched to a gene. The germline CDR1 and CDR2 sequences are SGHDN and FVKESK. The CDR3 loop reads CASSQEDNRGRPRIKLFF. The CDR3 nucleotides read TGTGCCAGCAGCCAAGAAGATAACAGGGGGCGCCCCCGAATAAAACTGTTTTTT.

The chain combines TRBV7-2 with TRBJ2-1; D is undetermined. This CDR3 region has 12 residues. Germline V CDR1 and CDR2: SGHTA, FQGNSA. V lost 7 bases and J 7 bases, leaving 11 bases between the germline ends. CDR3 DNA sequence: TGTGCCAGCACCCCCCCGGTGAATGAGCAGTTCTTC. This codes for CASTPPVNEQFF.

This clonotype was found a few times. The rearrangement links TRBV15 to TRBJ2-5; D is unresolved. This CDR3 comprises 12 residues. The germline gives CDR1 LNHNV, CDR2 YYDKDF (reference sequence). Trimming stripped 0 bases from V and 7 bases from J, with 6 bases between. In DNA form, the CDR3 reads TGTGCCACCAGCAGAGATTCTGGGACCCAGTACTTC. Translating gives CATSRDSGTQYF.

In its sample, this clonotype was seen many times. The rearrangement links TRBV24-1 to TRBJ1-5; tentatively, D is TRBD1 (6 bases). Germline V CDR1 and CDR2: KGHDR, SFDVKD. The CDR3 loop spans 13 amino acids. Trimming shortened V by 7 bases and J by 5 bases, and 11 bases separated the two germline ends. For the CDR3, the DNA is TGTGCCACCAGCCAACAGGGATATCAGCCCCAGCATTTT. This translates into CATSQQGYQPQHF.

At least ten counts were recorded for this clonotype. The V call is TRBV6-5, the J call TRBJ1-2; D is unclear. This CDR3 comprises 15 residues. The V and J ends lost 0 bases and 0 bases respectively, with 8 bases between them. Germline CDR1 reads MNHEY; CDR2 reads SVGAGI. The CDR3 nucleotides are TGTGCCAGCAGTTACTCGCCGAGAACTAACTATGGCTACACCTTC. Residues: CASSYSPRTNYGYTF.

This clonotype was seen a few times. The chain couples TRBV2 to TRBJ2-7; D is ambiguous. Germline CDR1 and CDR2: SNHLY and FYNNEI. V was pared by 1 base and J by 4 bases, with 14 bases between. CDR3 length equals 15 residues. CDR3 residues: CASSEGVWAKYEQYF. CDR3 sequence (DNA): TGTGCCAGCAGTGAAGGGGTGTGGGCGAAATACGAGCAGTACTTC.

This clonotype is labeled as medium-sized. The chain carries TRBV29-1 and TRBJ2-7; 8 bases align to TRBD1. Trimming took 3 bases from V and 5 from J; bases not matched to a gene: 3. CDR3 length: 12 residues. Germline V gene data show CDR1 as SQVTM and CDR2 as ANQGSEA. The CDR3 sequence: CSVDDRGDEQYF. In nucleotides, the CDR3 is TGCAGCGTTGACGACAGGGGAGACGAGCAGTACTTC.

This clonotype occurred many times. The J gene is TRBJ2-3, the V gene TRBV11-2, with D perhaps TRBD1 (6 bases). The germline V gene encodes CDR1 SGHAT and CDR2 FQNNGV. The CDR3 has 15 amino acids. Trimming cost V 0 bases and J 6 bases, with 13 bases left between them. The CDR3 DNA reads TGTGCCAGCAGCTTAGATCCAGGGGCTCGGGATACGCAGTATTTT. Translated, it gives CASSLDPGARDTQYF.

This clonotype was observed a few times. The gene calls are TRBV6-2 or TRBV6-3 and TRBJ1-4, with D possibly TRBD1 on 6 matching bases. Germline V gene sequence: CDR1 MNHEY, CDR2 SVGEGT. The V end was cut by 6 bases, the J end by 6 bases, with 14 bases between. This CDR3 is built from 14 residues. CDR3 coding DNA: TGTGCCAGCAGAAGAGGGGGGAGCTATGAAAAACTGTTTTTT. Translation: CASRRGGSYEKLFF.

The chain uses TRBV10-3 and TRBJ2-4; D perhaps matches TRBD1 (5 bases). Germline CDR1 and CDR2: ENHRY and SYGVKD. The CDR3 covers 15 residues. The V end was cut by 3 bases, the J end by 0 bases, with 9 bases between. This CDR3 is CAISDPDRAKNIQYF. In DNA, the CDR3 is TGTGCCATCAGTGACCCCGACAGAGCCAAAAACATTCAGTACTTC.

This clonotype was observed many times. The CDR3 DNA is TGCAGTGCTCCGACCCTGAGGGAGCAGTACTTC. Its translation: CSAPTLREQYF. The rearrangement links TRBV20-1 to TRBJ2-7; no clear D gene. V lost 5 bases, J lost 7 bases, and 12 bases lay in between. CDR1 and CDR2 (germline): DFQATT, SNEGSKA (reference sequence). The CDR3 contains 11 residues.